This TCR beta chain was retrieved from a study of blood T cells in healthy people across ages (dated by TCRdb to between 2014 and 2017). As for the study more broadly: In model experiments, template switching captured about one uniquely barcoded TCR beta cDNA molecule for every two T cells. For two donors (one aged 18 to 30 and one aged 80 or older), the study analyzed two additional independent replicas of 1 million unique cDNA reads from the same blood draw. Using deep sequencing normalized with unique cDNA molecular identifiers, the study measured how TCR beta repertoire diversity changes with age. The donors were split into four age groups: young (average around 15 years), middle-aged (roughly 40), aged (62) and long-lived (more than 80). To avoid experimental bias, donors of different ages were spread randomly across the sequencing lanes.

Donors were 40 or so systemically healthy Caucasian individuals from Russia aged about 6 to 100 years. Each donor gave around 9 milliliters of peripheral blood, collected into EDTA-treated Vacutainer tubes. Ficoll-Paque density-gradient centrifugation was used to isolate PBMCs, with at least 7 million per sample. Total RNA, at least 6 micrograms per sample, was extracted from PBMCs with Trizol reagent. The percentages of naive CD45RAhigh/CD27high T cells were determined by flow cytometry on a PBMC aliquot from every donor. The research as a whole found: Observed TCR beta diversity per million T cells fell roughly linearly with age, and a significant reduction was already apparent by age roughly 41. A strong correlation was found between observed TCR beta diversity and the percentage of naive T cells measured by flow cytometry. Since profiling was done on bulk unsorted PBMCs, naive and antigen-experienced compartments could not be conclusively compared. Estimates of total diversity based on one million sequenced T cells were considered lower bounds and underestimates. The long-lived group showed more naive CD4+ T cells, fewer expanded clones and increased TCR diversity than the aged group, suggesting age selection. Donor CMV infection status was unknown, potentially confounding age-related changes in expanded clonotypes.

There are a few counts of this clonotype. What this receptor recognizes is not known. Per-nucleotide qualities are absent, and no much larger clonotype sits a single base away. The library was obtained by 5' RACE. Sequencing relied on an Illumina HiSeq 2500. The second PCR ran for about 6 to 11 cycles and used a J-beta primer mix along with a sample-barcoded 5' primer. Each TCR beta cDNA molecule received a unique molecular identifier from a template-switch 5' adaptor carrying 12 random nucleotides. At least 3 million CDR3-containing paired-end reads were obtained from each sample. The Mint cDNA synthesis kit, primed by a TRBC-specific oligonucleotide, was used to synthesize first-strand cDNA from all RNA. After uracil-DNA glycosylase treatment, a first 18-cycle PCR used universal primers M1SS and BC2_uni_R on all cDNA. The original methods were these. For normalization, 1 million high-quality reads were randomly selected from each sample, with every read carrying a distinct molecular identifier. Reads with shared molecular identifiers were discarded instead of being binned into consensus sequences. CDR3 identification, clonotype clustering and error correction used MiTCR with a Q25 quality threshold and the strictest error-elimination algorithm. A nonparametric unseen species model with Euler transformation was used to estimate lower-bound total TCR beta diversity. The public reads were run again by TCRdb, first through fastp at Q25 and then through MiXCR, and only productive beta chains were kept. Rows with a matching CDR3 protein are joined into one entry that keeps the most common DNA and genes. The V and J calls and clone size are TCRdb's, not the authors'. Here the sample has hundreds of thousands of distinct CDR3 sequences; approximately 49% occur a single time. The ten biggest clones cover under 35% of the sample.

V loses 4 bases at its end and J loses 0 bases; junction bases beyond the gene matches: 9. Per the germline V gene, SGHRS is the CDR1 and YFSETQ is the CDR2. Its CDR3 holds 16 amino acids, cysteine through phenylalanine. Only the CDR3 DNA is retained, 48 bases long and in frame from the first base. This TCR derives from a woman aged 60-70 years in good health. Rearrangement joined TRBV5-1 to TRBJ2-7, with 8 junctional bases fitting TRBD1. Sequencing was done on a sample of blood. The CDR3 sequence is CASSPRTGLSSYEQYF. The base sequence is TGCGCCAGCAGCCCGCGGACAGGGCTAAGCTCCTACGAGCAGTACTTC.